The 21 T cell receptor beta chains presented below share a single source sample, sequenced in a study of T cells in Graves' hyperthyroidism and ophthalmopathy. There were TCR beta CDR3 regions amplified from RNA transcripts. The study used the HTBI primer set for a first-round RT-PCR of the TCR CDR3. TCRdb analysed the multiplex PCR reads with MiXCR anew, one entry per CDR3 protein. Of about 840,000 distinct CDR3 sequences listed, over 35% were seen once; the top ten hold 7% to 10%. Sequencing was done on a sample of blood. The origin of the receptors is a man aged 18 to 29 with Graves' hyperthyroidism.

This clonotype was seen ten or more times. The chain links TRBV29-1 to TRBJ2-3; D gene ambiguous. V lost 7 bases, J lost 7 bases, and 9 bases lay in between. The germline CDR1 and CDR2 sequences are SQVTM and ANQGSEA. This CDR3 spans 10 amino acids. CDR3 amino acids: CSAWTYTQYF. The CDR3 DNA reads as TGCAGCGCCTGGACCTATACGCAGTATTTT.

This clonotype came up a few times. The V call is TRBV7-8, the J call TRBJ2-5; unclear D gene. Looked up from germline, CDR1 is SGHVS and CDR2 is FQNEAQ. The CDR3 consists of 14 residues. V shed 4 bases and J shed 2 bases, with 11 bases lying between them. The CDR3 loop reads CASSSRPMQETQYF. The DNA for the CDR3 is TGTGCCAGCAGCTCCCGACCGATGCAAGAGACCCAGTACTTC.

The chain employs TRBV5-6 and TRBJ1-1; 9 bases are shared with TRBD1. V gave up 3 bases and J gave up 10 bases; unmatched junction bases: 4. The CDR3 consists of 12 residues. Germline assignment: CDR1 SGHDT and CDR2 YYEEEE. Here the CDR3 DNA reads TGTGCCAGCAGCTATCAACAGGGGGCAGCTTTCTTT. It encodes CASSYQQGAAFF.

For the CDR3, the DNA is TGTGCCAGCAGTGAAAGGGGGCGCGGTGGCTATGGCTACACCATATATTTT. Encoded protein: CASSERGRGGYGYTIYF. The rearrangement uses TRBV2 and TRBJ1-3, with 7 bases that match TRBD1. The CDR3 has 17 amino acids. Germline-derived CDR1 and CDR2 are SNHLY and FYNNEI. Unmatched junction bases numbered 15, after V lost 2 bases and J lost 8 bases.

The CDR3 DNA reads as TGTGCCAGCAGCTCGACAGGGGACGATGAGCAGTTCTTC. Its translation is CASSSTGDDEQFF. The rearrangement joins TRBV7-9 to TRBJ2-1; 8 positions match TRBD1. With V trimmed by 4 bases and J by 8 bases, 4 bases remained unmatched. CDR3 size: 13 residues. Per the germline V gene, CDR1 is SEHNR and CDR2 is FQNEAQ (reference sequence).

The J gene is TRBJ2-2, the V gene TRBV9; TRBD1 matches 11 bases. The germline gives CDR1 SGDLS, CDR2 YYNGEE. The CDR3 extends over 16 amino acids. V gave up 1 base and J gave up 4 bases; unmatched junction bases: 3. The CDR3, as DNA: TGTGCCAGCAGCGTATCCGGGACAGGGGGCACCGGGGAGCTGTTTTTT. As protein: CASSVSGTGGTGELFF.

The CDR3 DNA is TGTGCCAGACTTAAAACAGGTACCTTCTCTGGGGCCAACGTCCTGACTTTC. As protein: CARLKTGTFSGANVLTF. J is TRBJ2-6 and V is TRBV9; TRBD1 might be the D (5 bases). Trimming removed 8 bases at V and 0 bases at J, with 18 bases between. CDR1 is SGDLS and CDR2 is YYNGEE in the germline V gene. The CDR3 is 17 residues long. Drawing the rest from reference TRBV9 and TRBJ2-6, the complete variable domain is DSGVTQTPKHLITATGQRVTLRCSPRSGDLSVYWYQQSLDQGLQFLIQYYNGEERAKGNILERFSAQQFPDLHSELNLSSLELGDSALYFCARLKTGTFSGANVLTFGAGSRLTVL.

At least ten counts were recorded for this clonotype. The gene calls are TRBV20-1 and TRBJ1-1; D is uncertain. Germline CDR1 reads DFQATT; CDR2 reads SNEGSKA (reference sequence). The V and J ends lost 5 bases and 5 bases respectively, with 6 bases between them. The CDR3 sequence is 10 residues long. The DNA for the CDR3 is TGCAGTGCTTGGAGAACTGAAGCTTTCTTT. Amino acid sequence: CSAWRTEAFF.

This clonotype was recorded at least ten times. This chain connects TRBV7-8 to TRBJ2-5; D gene uncertain. V shed 1 base and J shed 1 base, with 7 bases lying between them. This CDR3 spans 14 amino acids. The germline CDR1 and CDR2 sequences are SGHVS and FQNEAQ. CDR3 bases: TGTGCCAGCAGCTTAGTATTGCTCCAAGAGACCCAGTACTTC. Its protein is CASSLVLLQETQYF.

With regard to this clonotype: Without the conserved terminal phenylalanine or tryptophan, this CDR3 likely stems from a read error. No DNA is shown, since the ends of the CDR3 on it are uncertain; the CDR3 is the one TCRdb lists. The gene calls are TRBV7-4 and TRBJ1-1. The CDR3 sequence runs 10 residues, both termini included. Germline V lookup: CDR1 SGHVT, CDR2 SQSDAQ. CDR3 loop: CASSLGGLPY.

This chain uses TRBV27 with TRBJ1-1; 8 bases fit TRBD1. The CDR3 loop spans 14 amino acids. CDR1 and CDR2 (germline): MNHEY, SMNVEV (reference sequence). V shed 2 bases and J 8 bases; nucleotides not matched to a gene: 7. The CDR3 DNA reads TGTGCCAGCAGTTTAAGCACAGGGGGTCCAGAAGCTTTCTTT. Its protein product is CASSLSTGGPEAFF.

This clonotype was counted many times. J is TRBJ2-5 and V is TRBV9; 7 positions match TRBD2. This CDR3 is 14 amino acids long. CDR1 and CDR2 (germline): SGDLS, YYNGEE. Losses at the gene ends were 0 bases for V and 3 bases for J; bases not matched to a gene: 2. In nucleotides, the CDR3 is TGTGCCAGCAGCGTAGCGGGAGGTAAAGAGACCCAGTACTTC. This translates into CASSVAGGKETQYF.

This clonotype has just one count. The chain joins TRBV2 to TRBJ2-2, with D perhaps matching TRBD2 (5 bases). Deletions cut 5 bases from V and 6 bases from J, with 10 bases between. Germline CDR1 is SNHLY and CDR2 is FYNNEI. CDR3 size: 13 residues. CDR3 region: CASSLRVPGELFF. The CDR3 DNA follows: TGTGCCAGCAGTTTGAGGGTTCCCGGGGAGCTGTTTTTT.

This clonotype occurred many times. V usage is TRBV29-1 and J usage is TRBJ2-5, with 7 bases identical to TRBD2. The CDR3 is made up of 11 amino acids. In germline, CDR1 is SQVTM, CDR2 ANQGSEA. The V and J ends lost 6 bases and 10 bases, in that order; junction bases with no gene match: 8. The chain's CDR3 is CSVESGGGQYF. CDR3 nucleotide sequence: TGCAGCGTCGAGTCGGGGGGTGGCCAGTACTTC.

The genes are TRBV7-2 and TRBJ2-7; D may correspond to TRBD1 or TRBD2 (5 bases each). CDR1 is SGHTA and CDR2 is FQGNSA in the germline V gene. This CDR3 region has 14 residues. Trimming cost V 5 bases and J 2 bases, with 13 bases left between them. The CDR3 coding sequence is TGTGCCAGCAGCGGCCGGGACGTAGCCTACGAGCAGTACTTC. This translates into CASSGRDVAYEQYF.

The chain employs TRBV5-1 and TRBJ2-5; no firm D call. CDR3 length equals 14 residues. Deletions cut 4 bases from V and 0 bases from J, with 10 bases between. The germline gives CDR1 SGHRS, CDR2 YFSETQ. The CDR3 coding sequence is TGCGCCAGCAGCACGGACCGGTACCAAGAGACCCAGTACTTC. It codes for CASSTDRYQETQYF.

About this clonotype itself: One end of the junction does not line up with germline, which may come from a read error. The chain joins TRBV5-5 to TRBJ1-6, with D uncertain. The germline gives CDR1 SGHKS, CDR2 YYEKEE (reference sequence). This CDR3 spans 13 amino acids. The CDR3 nucleotides read TGTGCCTGCAGCTTGGTAGGCGTTTCACCCCTCCACTTT. Amino acids: CACSLVGVSPLHF. Filled out from reference TRBV5-5 and TRBJ1-6, the complete variable domain reads DAGVTQSPTHLIKTRGQQVTLRCSPISGHKSVSWYQQVLGQGPQFIFQYYEKEERGRGNFPDRFSARQFPNYSSELNVNALLLGDSALYLCACSLVGVSPLHFGNGTRLTVT.

The V and J genes are TRBV12-3 or TRBV12-4 and TRBJ1-2; D is undetermined. The germline V and J ends were trimmed by 4 bases and 2 bases, with 11 bases remaining between them. The CDR3 runs to 14 residues. In DNA form, the CDR3 reads TGTGCCAGCAGTTCAGATACCTGGAACTATGGCTACACCTTC. It specifies CASSSDTWNYGYTF.

This sequence joins TRBV29-1 and TRBJ2-5; TRBD2 aligns across 8 bases. V shed 0 bases and J 4 bases; nucleotides not matched to a gene: 4. The CDR3 length is 14 residues. Germline V gene lookup returns CDR1 SQVTM and CDR2 ANQGSEA. The CDR3 nucleotides read TGCAGCGTTGAAGATCGCCTAGCGGGAGAGACCCAGTACTTC. It encodes CSVEDRLAGETQYF.

This clonotype was observed a few times. At one end the junction does not follow the germline gene, possibly because of a read error. This chain uses TRBV7-2 with TRBJ2-5, with 7 bases that match TRBD1. This CDR3 is 15 amino acids long. Germline values: CDR1 SGHTA, CDR2 FQGNSA. CDR3 coding DNA: TGCGCCAGCAGCCAAGGAACAGGGGATTTGAAGACCCAGTACTTC. This encodes CASSQGTGDLKTQYF.

The CDR3 protein is CAIRGGTGANVLTF. The CDR3 DNA is TGTGCCATCCGGGGGGGGACCGGGGCCAACGTCCTGACTTTC. The rearrangement joins TRBV6-5 to TRBJ2-6, with 8 bases that match TRBD2. Unmatched junction bases numbered 6, after V lost 10 bases and J lost 4 bases. The CDR3 extends over 14 amino acids. In germline, CDR1 is MNHEY, CDR2 SVGAGI.